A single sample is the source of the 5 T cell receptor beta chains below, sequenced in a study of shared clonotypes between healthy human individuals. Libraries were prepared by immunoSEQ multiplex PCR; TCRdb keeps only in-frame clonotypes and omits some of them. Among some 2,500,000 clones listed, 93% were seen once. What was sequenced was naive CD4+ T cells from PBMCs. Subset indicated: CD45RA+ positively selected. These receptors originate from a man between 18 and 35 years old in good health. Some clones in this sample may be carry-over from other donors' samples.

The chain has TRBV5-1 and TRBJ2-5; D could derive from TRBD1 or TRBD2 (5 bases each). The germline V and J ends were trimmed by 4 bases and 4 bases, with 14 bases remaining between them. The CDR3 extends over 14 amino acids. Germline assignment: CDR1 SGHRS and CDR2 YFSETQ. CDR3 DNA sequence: TGCGCCAGCAGCCGCACGGGACCGCGAGAGACCCAGTACTTC. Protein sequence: CASSRTGPRETQYF.

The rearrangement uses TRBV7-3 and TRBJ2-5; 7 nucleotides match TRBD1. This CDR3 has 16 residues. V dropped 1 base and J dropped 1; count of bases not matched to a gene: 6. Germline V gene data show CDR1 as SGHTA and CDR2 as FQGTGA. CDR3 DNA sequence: TGTGCCAGCAGCTTAAGGTCGGCAGGGGGCCAAGAGACCCAGTACTTC. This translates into CASSLRSAGGQETQYF.

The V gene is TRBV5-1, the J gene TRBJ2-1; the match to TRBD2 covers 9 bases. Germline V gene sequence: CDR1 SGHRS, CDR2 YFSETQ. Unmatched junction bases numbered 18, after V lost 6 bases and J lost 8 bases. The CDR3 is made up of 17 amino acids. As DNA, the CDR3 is TGCGCCAGCACCAAGATCCCCGGGACTAGCAGGGCCTATGAGCAGTTCTTC. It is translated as CASTKIPGTSRAYEQFF.

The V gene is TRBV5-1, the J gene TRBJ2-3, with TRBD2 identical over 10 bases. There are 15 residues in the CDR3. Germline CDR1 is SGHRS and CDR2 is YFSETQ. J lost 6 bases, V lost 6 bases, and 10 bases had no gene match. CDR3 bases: TGCGCCAGCAACCACGGCCTAGCGGGAGCTGATACGCAGTATTTT. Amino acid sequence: CASNHGLAGADTQYF.

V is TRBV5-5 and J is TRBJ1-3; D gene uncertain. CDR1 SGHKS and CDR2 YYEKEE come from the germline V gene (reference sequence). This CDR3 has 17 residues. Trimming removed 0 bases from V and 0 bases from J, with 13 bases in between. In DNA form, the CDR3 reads TGTGCCAGCAGCTTGGGCCTAGTAGAGAGCTCTGGAAACACCATATATTTT. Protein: CASSLGLVESSGNTIYF.